These 13 T cell receptor beta chains were sequenced from one sample in a study of blood T cells in healthy people across ages. A second 7 to 11 cycle PCR used barcoded and J-beta primers. MiXCR, run by TCRdb on the 5' RACE reads, gives a single entry per CDR3 protein. The sample yields hundreds of thousands of distinct CDR3 sequences, around 21% seen once. The specimen was blood. These receptors originate from a man aged 65 to 85 in good health.

The CDR3 nucleotides are TGTGCCATCAGTGAACGTGGGGACAGGGGGACTAGCGGGAGCCACGAGCAGTACTTC. Translation gives CAISERGDRGTSGSHEQYF. V and J are TRBV10-3 and TRBJ2-7, with 14 bases fitting TRBD2. This CDR3 comprises 19 residues. Germline V CDR1 and CDR2: ENHRY, SYGVKD. V trimming: 3 bases; J trimming: 5 bases; junction bases outside the gene matches: 15.

This clonotype was seen only a few times. This chain joins TRBV25-1 and TRBJ2-5; D call uncertain. Germline V gene data show CDR1 as MGHDK and CDR2 as SYGVNS. The CDR3 extends over 12 amino acids. V lost 1 base, J lost 2 bases, and 2 bases lay in between. The CDR3 spells CASSESQETQYF. DNA for the CDR3: TGTGCCAGCAGTGAATCACAAGAGACCCAGTACTTC.

This clonotype was seen a few times. At one end, the junction sequence differs from germline, possibly due to a read error. V and J are TRBV6-1 and TRBJ2-5; D may be TRBD1 or TRBD2 (5 bases each). Looked up from germline, CDR1 is MNHNS and CDR2 is SASEGT. CDR3 length: 16 residues. The CDR3 nucleotides read TGTGCCGGCAGTGGGGGAGCCCAAGAGATCCAAGAGACCCAGTACTTC. It codes for CAGSGGAQEIQETQYF.

This chain links TRBV20-1 with TRBJ1-2, with 7 bases aligning to TRBD1. From germline, CDR1 is DFQATT and CDR2 SNEGSKA (reference sequence). The length of the CDR3 is 13 residues. V dropped 6 bases and J dropped 1; count of bases not matched to a gene: 5. Written as DNA, the CDR3 is TGCAGTGCCGGGACAGCACATAACTATGGCTACACCTTC. Amino acids: CSAGTAHNYGYTF.

This sequence joins TRBV19 and TRBJ1-6; TRBD1 is a possible D gene (5 bases). Trimming cost V 3 bases and J 8 bases, with 17 bases left between them. The V gene's germline CDR1 is LNHDA and CDR2 SQIVND (reference sequence). This CDR3 contains 16 residues. CDR3 in DNA: TGTGCCAGTAGTATGGGAGACAGAGCCGGGGATTCACCCCTCCACTTT. Protein: CASSMGDRAGDSPLHF.

The chain joins TRBV3-1 to TRBJ2-3; D is perhaps TRBD1 or TRBD2 (5 bases each). Trimming took off 1 base at V and 1 base at J, with 9 bases between the two ends. CDR1 is LGHDT, CDR2 YNNKEL, per germline (reference sequence). This CDR3 has 15 residues. CDR3 DNA sequence: TGTGCCAGCAGCCAAGGGGGGAAACGCACAGATACGCAGTATTTT. Its translation: CASSQGGKRTDTQYF.

This clonotype was seen only a few times. This sequence joins TRBV4-2 and TRBJ2-1; no clear D gene. With the DNA end fitting TRBJ2-5 better, the J assignment may be wrong. The germline CDR1 and CDR2 sequences are LGHNA and YNFKEQ. The CDR3 extends over 17 amino acids. CDR3 coding DNA: TGTGCCAGCAGCCTCACTATCGGCCGGACCGTATTGGAGACCCAGTACTTC. Protein: CASSLTIGRTVLETQYF.

There are a few counts of this clonotype. The chain has TRBV5-1 and TRBJ2-5, with 7 bases fitting TRBD1. Germline trimming cut 0 bases from V and 5 bases from J; bases unmatched to any gene: 7. Germline lookup yields CDR1 SGHRS and CDR2 YFSETQ. This CDR3 has 15 residues. The CDR3 is CASSLEHRGGETQYF. CDR3 nucleotides: TGCGCCAGCAGCTTGGAGCACAGGGGCGGGGAGACCCAGTACTTC.

The rearrangement links TRBV6-5 to TRBJ2-2; TRBD2 might be the D (5 bases). With 6 bases removed from V and 4 bases from J, the gap between germline ends came to 15 bases. This CDR3 is 15 amino acids long. The germline V gene encodes CDR1 MNHEY and CDR2 SVGAGI. The chain's CDR3 is CASSSPSAGTGELFF. The CDR3 nucleotides read TGTGCCAGCAGCTCCCCCTCTGCGGGCACCGGGGAGCTGTTTTTT.

The J gene is TRBJ1-5, the V gene TRBV20-1; D uncertain. Germline CDR1 and CDR2: DFQATT and SNEGSKA (reference sequence). The CDR3 length is 12 residues. Between the trimmed V and J ends, which lost 1 base and 5 bases, there was a span of 6 bases. The CDR3 nucleotides read TGCAGTGCTAGAGGGATCGATCAGCCCCAGCATTTT. Translating gives CSARGIDQPQHF.

The chain has TRBV20-1 and TRBJ1-2; the D gene is possibly TRBD1 (6 bases). This CDR3 has 13 amino acids. Trimming removed 6 bases at V and 2 bases at J, with 13 bases between. CDR1 and CDR2 (germline): DFQATT, SNEGSKA (reference sequence). CDR3 bases: TGCAGTGCGACAGCGACAGGCAACTATGGCTACACCTTC. Residues: CSATATGNYGYTF.

The chain uses TRBV7-8 and TRBJ2-3, with unresolved D. CDR1 and CDR2 (germline): SGHVS, FQNEAQ. V was pared by 7 bases and J by 6 bases, with 20 bases between. The CDR3 sequence is 15 residues long. This chain's CDR3 is CASTLVSRLSDTQYF. Here the CDR3 DNA reads TGTGCCAGCACCCTTGTATCTCGGCTATCGGATACGCAGTATTTT.

This clonotype was detected only a few times. The genes are TRBV6-5 and TRBJ2-5, with D possibly being TRBD1 or TRBD2 (5 bases each). V was trimmed by 2 bases and J by 7 bases, leaving 14 bases between them. The length of the CDR3 is 14 residues. Germline assignment: CDR1 MNHEY and CDR2 SVGAGI. DNA for the CDR3: TGTGCCAGCAGTTACGGGGTCGGGGCCTGGACCCAGTACTTC. Translating it yields CASSYGVGAWTQYF.